This TCR beta chain was captured in a study of T cell responses to AZD1222 COVID-19 vaccine. TCRdb's table, derived via immunoSEQ multiplex PCR, lists solely in-frame clones and lacks some. The sample records about 130,000 clones, roughly 92% being singletons. The length of the CDR3 is 16 residues. V lost 5 bases to trimming and J lost 2 bases, with 17 bases between them. Germline V lookup: CDR1 LGHDT, CDR2 YNNKEL (reference sequence). This TCR was recovered from an adult who received the AZD1222 COVID-19 vaccine. The gene calls are TRBV3-1 (or the pseudogene TRBV3-2) and TRBJ2-3, with a tentative D call TRBD2 (6 bases). The sample was peripheral blood, taken 28 days after the second AZD1222 dose. The DNA of the CDR3 is TGTGCCAGCAGCTCTTTAACAACGGGGGACACAGATACGCAGTATTTT. This gives the protein CASSSLTTGDTDTQYF.